The entry below describes one T cell receptor beta chain. Which antigen it targets is not known. No base qualities exist here, and no much larger clone lies one base off it. The data belong to a study of blood T cell repertoires in COVID-19 (dated by TCRdb to the early 2020s). About the study as a whole: Samples covering the acute and convalescent phases of COVID-19 were provided by collaborators in the United States, Italy and Spain. The repertoires were released in a freely available public database meant as a resource for research on the immune response to SARS-CoV-2. The samples were drawn from two sources: the first 160 participants of the ongoing ImmuneRACE study, and over 950 subjects contributed by 6 global collaborators. Where HLA class I and class II types were available, the types were taken from metadata supplied by the sample provider, not from assay-based typing. Deeply sampled blood TCRbeta repertoires from subjects exposed to, actively infected with, or recovered from COVID-19 were included in the dataset. The sample metadata nearly always contained a de-identified subject ID, COVID-19 status, age in years and sex. The material from the prospective study consisted of cDNA or gDNA derived from T cells, B-cell-depleted T cells, or PBMCs. What the study reported, not specific to this receptor: How much clinical and demographic metadata was included differed by source and by participant, and the metadata was provided uncurated.

TCRbeta CDR3 regions were amplified from genomic DNA using the immunoSEQ Assay, a bias-controlled multiplex PCR. The source study handled its data this way. The number of nucleated cells in each sample was estimated from the amplification of reference gene primers within the assay. To quantify the absolute abundance of each unique TCRbeta CDR3 rearrangement, sequence reads were collapsed and filtered. For each sample, productive Simpson clonality was calculated by taking the square root of Simpson's diversity index across productive rearrangements. TCRdb carries this immuneACCESS record with in-frame sequences only. Its versions omit some clonotypes, under half of them owing to an unresolved V gene in the studies checked, with the rest unexplained. V, J and clone size are those of that table, while D and trimming were read from the DNA. For this sample the table gives roughly 150,000 clones, of which around 90% were detected only once. About 5% of the sample is in the top ten clones.

There are 11 amino acids in the CDR3, from cysteine to phenylalanine inclusive. Just CDR3 DNA is preserved here, 33 bases in frame from base 1. The trim is 6 bases for V and 5 bases for J, with a gap of 11 bases between the germline ends. Taken from the germline V gene (reference sequence), the CDR1 and CDR2 loops are DFQATT and SNEGSKA. Collaborating institutions collected whole blood in K2EDTA tubes following their own protocols. For TCRbeta analysis, collaborators shipped samples in one of three forms: frozen whole blood, isolated PBMCs, or DNA extracted from either of those sample types. The sample was peripheral blood. This receptor was obtained from a human donor in a cohort sampled during active COVID-19. The V and J genes are TRBV20-1 and TRBJ2-7, with the D gene not clear enough to name. The encoded CDR3 is CSAIHRDEQYF. The DNA is as follows: TGCAGTGCGATCCACAGAGACGAGCAGTACTTC.